These 25 T cell receptor beta chains came from one sample sequenced in a study of Ad26.COV2.S vaccination and SARS-CoV-2 variants. Assay: immunoSEQ multiplex PCR; the TCRdb copy retains only in-frame clones and omits some. The table lists around 340,000 clones, about 88% of them singletons. Specified treatment: approximately 18 received Ad26.COV2.S at low or high dose, single or two shots; about five received placebo; per-sample allocation not given. Specimens were obtained on day 63 following the first vaccine or placebo injection. The sample was peripheral blood, taken in a trial of Ad26.COV2.S vaccine versus placebo. Receptors originate from a person aged 18 to 59 who received the Ad26.COV2.S COVID-19 vaccine or a placebo.

The rearrangement links TRBV6-2 or TRBV6-3 to TRBJ2-7; a weak D match, TRBD1 (6 bases). Trimming removed 5 bases at V and 5 bases at J, with 10 bases between. There are 12 residues in the CDR3. Germline loops: CDR1 MNHEY, CDR2 SVGEGT. The CDR3 region has the DNA TGTGCCAGCAGTACCAGGGGAAACGAGCAGTACTTC. The encoded protein is CASSTRGNEQYF.

This chain uses TRBV2 with TRBJ1-5; 10 bases line up with TRBD1. Per germline, CDR1 SNHLY and CDR2 FYNNEI. The CDR3 contains 14 residues. Germline trimming cut 8 bases from V and 5 bases from J; bases unmatched to any gene: 6. The DNA of the CDR3 is TGTGCCAGCTGCCGGGACAGGGGAGATCAGCCCCAGCATTTT. This codes for CASCRDRGDQPQHF. Filled out from reference TRBV2 and TRBJ1-5, the complete variable domain reads EPEVTQTPSHQVTQMGQEVILRCVPISNHLYFYWYRQILGQKVEFLVSFYNNEISEKSEIFDDQFSVERPDGSNFTLKIRSTKLEDSAMYFCASCRDRGDQPQHFGDGTRLSIL.

The chain employs TRBV6-5 and TRBJ1-2; no clear D gene. The CDR3 spans 12 residues. The V gene lost 4 bases and the J gene lost 7 bases, with 10 bases spanning the gap. Per germline, CDR1 MNHEY and CDR2 SVGAGI. This CDR3 is CASSSGFGGYTF. CDR3 nucleotides: TGTGCCAGCAGTTCAGGTTTCGGTGGCTACACCTTC.

The rearrangement joins TRBV3-1 (or the pseudogene TRBV3-2) to TRBJ2-7; TRBD2 agrees at 12 bases. The CDR3 is made up of 15 amino acids. J lost 5 bases, V lost 1 base, and 3 bases had no gene match. Germline CDR1 LGHDT, CDR2 YNNKEL (reference sequence). The CDR3 coding sequence is TGTGCCAGCAGCCAAGCTAGCGGGAGGGCAAACGAGCAGTACTTC. Protein product: CASSQASGRANEQYF.

This clone has just one count. CDR3 amino acids: CASSSRQGGNTIYF. In DNA form, the CDR3 reads TGTGCCAGCAGCTCCAGACAGGGGGGAAACACCATATATTTT. The chain links TRBV7-2 to TRBJ1-3; 8 positions match TRBD1. The junction had 3 bases not matched to a gene; V was cut back by 4 bases and J by 4 bases. From germline, CDR1 is SGHTA and CDR2 FQGNSA. This CDR3 spans 14 amino acids.

This chain uses TRBV28 with TRBJ2-7; TRBD1 is a possible D gene (5 bases). The germline V gene has CDR1 MDHEN and CDR2 SYDVKM. The ends were cut back, 5 bases at V and 4 bases at J, with 18 bases in the middle. This CDR3 region has 15 residues. The DNA for the CDR3 is TGTGCCAGCAGTCGGCAGGGCCGAGAGCGATACGAGCAGTACTTC. This gives the protein CASSRQGRERYEQYF.

The chain combines TRBV7-9 with TRBJ2-7; a weak D match, TRBD1 (6 bases). The V end lost 5 bases, the J end lost 6 bases, and 14 bases lay between the germline ends. From germline, CDR1 is SEHNR and CDR2 FQNEAQ (reference sequence). The CDR3 spans 13 residues. The CDR3 is CASSTEQGFEQYF. The CDR3 coding sequence is TGTGCCAGCAGCACCGAACAGGGATTCGAGCAGTACTTC.

The chain carries TRBV14 and TRBJ2-7, with D perhaps being TRBD1 or TRBD2 (5 bases each). This CDR3 comprises 14 residues. V was shortened by 3 bases and J by 2 bases, with 11 bases between the two germline ends. Looked up from germline, CDR1 is SGHDN and CDR2 is FVKESK. CDR3 loop: CASSHLRDAYEQYF. DNA of the CDR3: TGTGCCAGCAGCCATCTACGGGACGCCTACGAGCAGTACTTC.

The chain is built from TRBV19 and TRBJ2-7, with a tentative D call TRBD2 (6 bases). This CDR3 contains 14 residues. CDR1 and CDR2 from the germline V gene are LNHDA and SQIVND (reference sequence). Trimming left V 3 bases short and J 0 bases short, with 9 bases between. The DNA for the CDR3 is TGTGCCAGTAGTATGGGACTGAACTCCTACGAGCAGTACTTC. It codes for CASSMGLNSYEQYF. The complete variable domain, with remaining parts taken from reference TRBV19 and TRBJ2-7, reads DGGITQSPKYLFRKEGQNVTLSCEQNLNHDAMYWYRQDPGQGLRLIYYSQIVNDFQKGDIAEGYSVSREKKESFPLTVTSAQKNPTAFYLCASSMGLNSYEQYFGPGTRLTVT.

Regarding this clone: Other DNA sequences in the sample encode the same CDR3. This chain uses TRBV11-2 with TRBJ1-6; D may be TRBD1 (5 bases). The germline V gene encodes CDR1 SGHAT and CDR2 FQNNGV. The CDR3 spans 15 residues. Trimming took 1 base from V and 6 from J, leaving 10 bases between them. CDR3: CASSLGGQGNSPLHF. The CDR3 nucleotides read TGTGCCAGCAGCTTAGGAGGGCAGGGTAATTCACCCCTCCACTTT.

This clone was found once. This chain uses TRBV19 with TRBJ1-5, with D perhaps matching TRBD1 (6 bases). The length of the CDR3 is 18 residues. In germline, CDR1 is LNHDA, CDR2 SQIVND (reference sequence). V was cut by 0 bases and J by 1 base, with 16 bases left in between. In nucleotides, the CDR3 is TGTGCCAGTAGTATAGATCGGGGGGCAGCCTCGAGCAATCAGCCCCAGCATTTT. Protein sequence: CASSIDRGAASSNQPQHF. The variable domain in full, with the rest retrieved from reference TRBV19 and TRBJ1-5, is DGGITQSPKYLFRKEGQNVTLSCEQNLNHDAMYWYRQDPGQGLRLIYYSQIVNDFQKGDIAEGYSVSREKKESFPLTVTSAQKNPTAFYLCASSIDRGAASSNQPQHFGDGTRLSIL.

A single count supports this clone. The chain carries TRBV27 and TRBJ1-1, with 7 bases aligning to TRBD1. The CDR3 extends over 13 amino acids. Trimming at V came to 5 bases and at J to 1 base, leaving 1 base not matched to a gene. The germline V gene encodes CDR1 MNHEY and CDR2 SMNVEV (reference sequence). For the CDR3, the DNA is TGTGCCAGCAGTGGGACAGAGAACACTGAAGCTTTCTTT. It codes for CASSGTENTEAFF.

This clone was seen only once. The chain recombines TRBV10-3 with TRBJ2-7; D possibly uses TRBD1 or TRBD2 (5 bases each). The germline V gene encodes CDR1 ENHRY and CDR2 SYGVKD. The CDR3 extends over 13 amino acids. V was cut by 10 bases and J by 3 bases, with 16 bases left in between. DNA for the CDR3: TGTGCCACCGGGGACGGACTGAGCTACGAGCAGTACTTC. Translation gives CATGDGLSYEQYF.

The chain is built from TRBV4-3 and TRBJ2-7, with 7 bases that match TRBD1. This CDR3 is built from 14 residues. Looked up from germline, CDR1 is LGHNA and CDR2 is YSLEER. The V and J ends lost 0 bases and 9 bases, in that order; junction bases with no gene match: 8. This chain's CDR3 is CASSQEGQGGVQYF. The CDR3 nucleotides read TGCGCCAGCAGCCAAGAGGGTCAAGGGGGCGTGCAGTACTTC.

This chain links TRBV7-2 with TRBJ1-1; D might be TRBD1 (6 bases). V was shortened by 8 bases and J by 2 bases, with 12 bases between the two germline ends. This CDR3 comprises 13 residues. Per germline, CDR1 SGHTA and CDR2 FQGNSA. CDR3 nucleotides: TGTGCCAGCCTAGGGGGGATTAACACTGAAGCTTTCTTT. It is translated as CASLGGINTEAFF. Using reference TRBV7-2 and TRBJ1-1 for the parts outside the CDR3, the full variable domain is GAGVSQSPSNKVTEKGKDVELRCDPISGHTALYWYRQSLGQGLEFLIYFQGNSAPDKSGLPSDRFSAERTGGSVSTLTIQRTQQEDSAVYLCASLGGINTEAFFGQGTRLTVV.

The V gene is TRBV5-5, the J gene TRBJ1-1, with D unresolved. V was pared by 1 base and J by 0 bases, with 7 bases between. Germline CDR1 SGHKS, CDR2 YYEKEE (reference sequence). The CDR3 contains 14 residues. The CDR3 reads CASSLQSLNTEAFF. Written as DNA, the CDR3 is TGTGCCAGCAGCTTGCAATCCCTGAACACTGAAGCTTTCTTT.

The genes are TRBV7-2 and TRBJ1-2; a possible D gene is TRBD1 (5 bases). Germline V gene data show CDR1 as SGHTA and CDR2 as FQGNSA. The CDR3 consists of 13 residues. V shed 8 bases and J shed 2 bases, with 12 bases lying between them. The CDR3 sequence is CASGEWGNYGYTF. As DNA, the CDR3 is TGTGCCAGCGGCGAGTGGGGGAACTATGGCTACACCTTC.

The chain links TRBV4-3 to TRBJ2-3; 8 bases map to TRBD2. There are 16 residues in the CDR3. V was clipped by 4 bases and J by 4 bases; unmatched bases: 10. CDR1 is LGHNA, CDR2 YSLEER, per germline. The CDR3 is CASSPIGGGLADTQYF. The DNA of the CDR3 is TGCGCCAGCAGCCCCATAGGCGGGGGGTTGGCAGATACGCAGTATTTT.

The chain couples TRBV4-2 to TRBJ1-5; D is unresolved. V shed 0 bases and J shed 4 bases, with 7 bases lying between them. Germline V gene lookup returns CDR1 LGHNA and CDR2 YNFKEQ. The CDR3 spans 14 residues. The CDR3 protein is CASSQDAQNQPQHF. In nucleotides, the CDR3 is TGTGCCAGCAGCCAAGATGCGCAAAATCAGCCCCAGCATTTT.

V usage is TRBV6-2 or TRBV6-3 and J usage is TRBJ2-7; D gene unclear. Per the germline V gene, CDR1 is MNHEY and CDR2 is SVGEGT. Trimming shortened V by 0 bases and J by 2 bases, and 8 bases separated the two germline ends. The CDR3 totals 14 residues. CDR3 bases: TGTGCCAGCAGTTACTCGAGACCGGCCTACGAGCAGTACTTC. This encodes CASSYSRPAYEQYF.

V usage is TRBV12-3 or TRBV12-4 and J usage is TRBJ2-3; D remains ambiguous. The CDR3 totals 12 residues. Deletions cut 2 bases from V and 9 bases from J, with 9 bases between. DNA for the CDR3: TGTGCCAGCAGTTTACTAGACGGCACGCAGTATTTT. It is translated as CASSLLDGTQYF.

V gene TRBV27 combines with J gene TRBJ1-1, with D hard to call. The CDR3 totals 13 residues. The V gene lost 3 bases and the J gene lost 1 base, with 6 bases spanning the gap. CDR1 MNHEY and CDR2 SMNVEV come from the germline V gene (reference sequence). The CDR3 bases are TGTGCCAGCAGTTTTGCATCGAACACTGAAGCTTTCTTT. Translation: CASSFASNTEAFF.

This chain uses TRBV7-2 with TRBJ1-5, with D unresolved. The CDR3 length is 15 residues. Trimming cost V 1 base and J 3 bases, with 10 bases left between them. Germline-derived CDR1 and CDR2 are SGHTA and FQGNSA. The CDR3 nucleotides are TGTGCCAGCAGCTTAGAAGGTAGCAACAATCAGCCCCAGCATTTT. Translation: CASSLEGSNNQPQHF. Complete variable domain (other parts from reference TRBV7-2 and TRBJ1-5): GAGVSQSPSNKVTEKGKDVELRCDPISGHTALYWYRQSLGQGLEFLIYFQGNSAPDKSGLPSDRFSAERTGGSVSTLTIQRTQQEDSAVYLCASSLEGSNNQPQHFGDGTRLSIL.

V and J are TRBV24-1 and TRBJ2-3; D call uncertain. The CDR3 sequence is 14 residues long. Trimming took 4 bases from V and 8 from J, leaving 15 bases between them. Germline lookup yields CDR1 KGHDR and CDR2 SFDVKD. CDR3 DNA sequence: TGTGCCACCAGTGACCCCGGTGTCCCCGGTACGCAGTATTTT. Amino acid sequence: CATSDPGVPGTQYF.

This chain joins TRBV11-3 and TRBJ2-1; 11 nucleotides line up with TRBD2. In germline, CDR1 is SGHNT, CDR2 YENEEA. There are 15 residues in the CDR3. V was pared by 5 bases and J by 4 bases, with 4 bases of the junction left unmatched. The CDR3 sequence is CASSLRLAGYNEQFF. In nucleotides, the CDR3 is TGTGCCAGCAGCCTCCGACTAGCGGGGTACAATGAGCAGTTCTTC.